Only one count was recorded for the clone carrying this TCR beta chain. Its antigen is not identified. This sample was taken from a study of cytomegalovirus exposure and HLA in healthy donors. Overall study context: The approximately 110 validation repertoires, a later analysis reported, used the same platform as the roughly 700 repertoires from the first cohort.

Study conclusions and caveats: Most sequenced TCRs were rare (though some public TCRs occurred in many donors). The study flagged some 170 TCR beta chains as cytomegalovirus-associated.

The CDR3 is 16 residues long. Germline CDR1 and CDR2: SGHNT and YYREEE (reference sequence). The V segment lost 5 bases and the J segment 6 bases; nucleotides outside the gene matches: 11. Assay used: immunoSEQ multiplex PCR; TCRdb lists only in-frame clones, some missing. The sample shows 160,000 or so clones, 88% of them seen only once. This clonotype originated in a man between 18 and 29 years old in good health and CMV-seronegative. The chain carries TRBV5-4 and TRBJ2-5, with 12 bases matching TRBD2. Sequenced material: PBMCs. Written as DNA, the CDR3 is TGTGCCAGCAGTCCCTCGACTAGCGGGGGAGCGAAGACCCAGTACTTC. Amino acids: CASSPSTSGGAKTQYF. Drawing the rest from reference TRBV5-4 and TRBJ2-5, the complete variable domain is ETGVTQSPTHLIKTRGQQVTLRCSSQSGHNTVSWYQQALGQGPQFIFQYYREEENGRGNFPPRFSGLQFPNYSSELNVNALELDDSALYLCASSPSTSGGAKTQYFGPGTRLLVL.